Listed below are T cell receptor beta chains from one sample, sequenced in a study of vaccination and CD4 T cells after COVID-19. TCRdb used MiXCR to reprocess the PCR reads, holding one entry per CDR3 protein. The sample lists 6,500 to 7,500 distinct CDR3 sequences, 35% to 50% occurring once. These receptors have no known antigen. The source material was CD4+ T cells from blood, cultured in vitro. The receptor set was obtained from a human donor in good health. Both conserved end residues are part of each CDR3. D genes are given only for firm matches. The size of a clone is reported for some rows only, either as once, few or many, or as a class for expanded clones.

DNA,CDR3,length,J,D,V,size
TGTGCCATCGTAGACGGGTATGGCTACACCTTC,CAIVDGYGYTF,11,TRBJ1-2,NA,TRBV10-3,few
TGTGCCAGCAGTTACACCAGGGACACTGAAGCTTTCTTT,CASSYTRDTEAFF,13,TRBJ1-1,NA,TRBV6-5,NA
TGTGCCAGCAGCTTAGTAGGGGGAGGAACAGATACGCAGTATTTT,CASSLVGGGTDTQYF,15,TRBJ2-3,NA,TRBV7-2,NA
TGTGCCAGCAGAGCGAACAGGGACGAGCAGTACTTC,CASRANRDEQYF,12,TRBJ2-7,NA,TRBV7-9,NA
TGTGCCAGCATTAACACTCAGTTTGGCTACACCTTC,CASINTQFGYTF,12,TRBJ1-2,NA,TRBV6-1,few
TGTGCCAGCAGTCCGCCCCCGGGACACCTCGAGGGTGAGACCCAGTACTTC,CASSPPPGHLEGETQYF,17,TRBJ2-5,NA,TRBV12-3/TRBV12-4,NA
TGTGCCAGCAGTTATACAGGGGTTGGCAATCAGCCCCAGCATTTT,CASSYTGVGNQPQHF,15,TRBJ1-5,TRBD1,TRBV6-5,few
TGTGCCAGCACGGCCCAGGGTAGCAATCAGCCCCAGCATTTT,CASTAQGSNQPQHF,14,TRBJ1-5,NA,TRBV2,NA
TGCAGTGCTAGAGATCCAGCGGGGTTTCACAATGAGCAGTTCTTC,CSARDPAGFHNEQFF,15,TRBJ2-1,TRBD2,TRBV20-1,NA
TGTGCCAGTAGTATAACCGGGACAGGCACAGATACGCAGTATTTT,CASSITGTGTDTQYF,15,TRBJ2-3,TRBD1,TRBV19,NA
TGCGCCAGCAGCTTGTCCTCCTTAGGAGGTGGGGAGACCCAGTACTTC,CASSLSSLGGGETQYF,16,TRBJ2-5,NA,TRBV5-1,NA
TGTGCCAGCAGCGCGGGGATTTCACCCCTCCACTTT,CASSAGISPLHF,12,TRBJ1-6,NA,TRBV11-2,NA
TGCAGTGCTAGAGGGATAGTGACATTGACTAGCACAGATACGCAGTATTTT,CSARGIVTLTSTDTQYF,17,TRBJ2-3,NA,TRBV20-1,few
TGTGCCAGTAGTATGAAACAGGGGGCCTGGAATCAGCCCCAGCATTTT,CASSMKQGAWNQPQHF,16,TRBJ1-5,TRBD1,TRBV19,few
TGTGCCACCAGTGGTACGACAGATACGCAGTATTTT,CATSGTTDTQYF,12,TRBJ2-3,NA,TRBV24-1,NA
TGTGCCAGCAGTTTATCGGAGAATCAGCCCCAGCATTTT,CASSLSENQPQHF,13,TRBJ1-5,NA,TRBV12-3/TRBV12-4,NA
TGTGCCAGCAGCCTCGAGGGGGGCCTTAGAGGGTATGGCTACACCTTC,CASSLEGGLRGYGYTF,16,TRBJ1-2,NA,TRBV7-2,few
TGCGCCAGCAGTGAGTCTAGCGAGGGCACCGGGGAGCTGTTTTTT,CASSESSEGTGELFF,15,TRBJ2-2,NA,TRBV10-1,NA
TGCAGTGCGCCTATAGCGGGGATCCACGAGCAGTACTTC,CSAPIAGIHEQYF,13,TRBJ2-7,TRBD2,TRBV20-1,NA
TGCAGTGCTAGAGATTGGAAGGACAGACTGAACACTGAAGCTTTCTTT,CSARDWKDRLNTEAFF,16,TRBJ1-1,NA,TRBV20-1,few
TGTGCCAGCAGCGTAGGGGGACAGGGGTTGGAGACCCAGTACTTC,CASSVGGQGLETQYF,15,TRBJ2-5,TRBD1,TRBV9,NA
TGCGCCAGCAGTGACAGATACACCGGGGAGCTGTTTTTT,CASSDRYTGELFF,13,TRBJ2-2,NA,TRBV10-1,few
TGTGCCAGCAGCGCCCGGGGACGCGGACGGGCCTCCGCGAACACCGGGGAGCTGTTTTTT,CASSARGRGRASANTGELFF,20,TRBJ2-2,NA,TRBV7-8,NA
TGTGTCAGCAGTTACGAACAGGGAAACACCGGGGAGCTGTTTTTT,CVSSYEQGNTGELFF,15,TRBJ2-2,NA,TRBV6-5,NA
TGTGCCAGCAGCCACAGCGGGGGGGACAATGAGCAGTTCTTC,CASSHSGGDNEQFF,14,TRBJ2-1,TRBD2,TRBV4-2,NA
TGTGCCAGCAGTTTCGACCGGGACAAGAGGTCCGATAGCAATCAGCCCCAGCATTTT,CASSFDRDKRSDSNQPQHF,19,TRBJ1-5,NA,TRBV27,NA
TGCGCCAGCAGTGAGCAGGGGCACAATCAGCCCCAGCATTTT,CASSEQGHNQPQHF,14,TRBJ1-5,NA,TRBV10-2,NA
TGTGCCAGTAGTATCCAGGGGGCTTTTGAGCAGTTCTTC,CASSIQGAFEQFF,13,TRBJ2-1,TRBD1,TRBV19,few
TGTGCCAGCAGTGGACAGGGGGAACGGATAGGCTATGGCTACACCTTC,CASSGQGERIGYGYTF,16,TRBJ1-2,TRBD1,TRBV6-1,NA
TGTGCCAGCAGTCTTTCCGGGACTAGGAGCGAGCAGTACTTC,CASSLSGTRSEQYF,14,TRBJ2-7,TRBD2,TRBV12-3/TRBV12-4,NA
TGTGCCAGCAGTCCGGACAGGGGAGCTTTCTTT,CASSPDRGAFF,11,TRBJ1-1,TRBD1,TRBV2,few
TGTGCCAGCAGCCCCGAGCGCTTAGACAGGGGGTATGGCTACACCTTC,CASSPERLDRGYGYTF,16,TRBJ1-2,TRBD1,TRBV6-1,few
TGTGCCAGCAGTGAGGGATCAGGGAATGGCTACACCTTC,CASSEGSGNGYTF,13,TRBJ1-2,NA,TRBV6-1,NA
TGTGCCAGCAGCTCCTACACAGATACGCAGTATTTT,CASSSYTDTQYF,12,TRBJ2-3,NA,TRBV7-8,few
TGTGCCAGCAGCTTATTAGCGGGGGCGCTCACAGATACGCAGTATTTT,CASSLLAGALTDTQYF,16,TRBJ2-3,TRBD2,TRBV7-3,NA
TGTGCCAGCAGTCTGACAGGGGGCTATGGCTACACCTTC,CASSLTGGYGYTF,13,TRBJ1-2,TRBD1,TRBV6-1,NA
TGTGCCAGCAGCAACGGACTTAGCAATCAGCCCCAGCATTTT,CASSNGLSNQPQHF,14,TRBJ1-5,NA,TRBV5-6,NA
TGTGCCAGCAGCCTTGGGGGTTCCGGGAACACCGGGGAGCTGTTTTTT,CASSLGGSGNTGELFF,16,TRBJ2-2,NA,TRBV7-3,NA
TGTGCCAGCAGGACAGCGGGGGGGACGAACACCGGGGAGCTGTTTTTT,CASRTAGGTNTGELFF,16,TRBJ2-2,TRBD2,TRBV7-8,NA
TGTGCCAGCAGTTACTTAGAGACCCAGTACTTC,CASSYLETQYF,11,TRBJ2-5,NA,TRBV6-5,NA
TGTGCCAGCTCACTTAGGACAGTGAACACTGAAGCTTTCTTT,CASSLRTVNTEAFF,14,TRBJ1-1,NA,TRBV18,once
TGTGCCAGCAGTTTAATGGGGGTTATGAACACTGAAGCTTTCTTT,CASSLMGVMNTEAFF,15,TRBJ1-1,NA,TRBV12-3/TRBV12-4,NA